The sequence of this T cell receptor beta chain was determined in a study of cytomegalovirus exposure and HLA in healthy donors. The overall study: Around 77% of 350 to 400 genotyped donors fell in the Caucasian-associated ancestry cluster.

The PCR used 60 Vbeta and 13 Jbeta primers. The table came from immunoSEQ multiplex PCR; TCRdb's copy has only in-frame clones and leaves some out. The table has 130,000 to 150,000 clones, around four fifths seen once; the top ten hold about 2.2%. With regard to this clone: Other DNA sequences within the sample encode an identical CDR3.

CDR3 length: 13 residues. CDR1 is LNHDA, CDR2 SQIVND, per germline (reference sequence). The V and J ends lost 3 bases and 1 base respectively, with 6 bases between them. The sequence came from a man aged 25-45 years in good health and CMV-seronegative. The chain has TRBV19 and TRBJ2-5, with D hard to call. Sequenced input: PBMCs. CDR3 in amino acids: CASSIDSQETQYF. The DNA for the CDR3 is TGTGCCAGTAGTATTGATAGCCAAGAGACCCAGTACTTC.